This T cell receptor (beta chain) was recorded in a study of T cells expressing NK-cell markers. Study-wide background: Out of eight donors sequenced, seven tested HCMV-seropositive and the remaining one seronegative.

TCRdb re-called the 5' RACE reads; every CDR3 protein appears as one record, without DNA. Its table records approximately 460,000 distinct CDR3 sequences. This CDR3 spans 15 amino acids. CDR1 is SGHAT, CDR2 FQNNGV, per germline. The TCR originated in a woman between 18 and 75 years old in good health. The chain uses TRBV11-2 and TRBJ2-7; TCRdb returns TRBD2, unconfirmable since there is no DNA. Sequenced material: blood T cells: a sorted CD56 or NKG2C T cell subset, CD4+ or CD8+ T cells, or bulk PBMC T cells (not recorded which). CDR3 protein: CASSPIGGAHYEQYF.